One sample yielded the 32 T cell receptor beta chains listed below, sequenced in a study of beta chain features in type 1 diabetes. Isolated RNA was reverse transcribed in full, so expressed TCRB transcripts were sequenced. Only in-frame clones appear in the TCRdb table, and some are missing; sequencing was by immunoSEQ multiplex PCR. The data contain fewer than 500,000 clones, about 15% of them singletons. Sequenced input: naive CD4+ T cells from blood. Receptors were obtained from a man aged 25-45 years in good health.

This clone was counted between two and nine times. Other nucleotide sequences in the sample specify the same CDR3. The J gene is TRBJ2-3, the V gene TRBV7-2, with D unresolved. The V gene lost 2 bases and the J gene lost 2 bases, with 8 bases spanning the gap. The CDR3 runs 14 residues. CDR1 is SGHTA and CDR2 is FQGNSA in the germline V gene. The CDR3 DNA follows: TGTGCCAGCAGCTTAAGCCGGGCCACAGATACGCAGTATTTT. Translation: CASSLSRATDTQYF.

The CDR3 nucleotides read TGCAGCGTTGAAGGGGTCAGGGTATACAATGAGCAGTTCTTC. It translates to CSVEGVRVYNEQFF. The V call is TRBV29-1, the J call TRBJ2-1; D might be TRBD1 (5 bases). Germline lookup yields CDR1 SQVTM and CDR2 ANQGSEA. This CDR3 has 14 amino acids. The ends were cut back, 1 base at V and 4 bases at J, with 11 bases in the middle.

The rearrangement uses TRBV7-6 and TRBJ1-1, with D perhaps TRBD1 (6 bases). The CDR3 is 14 amino acids. Germline CDR1 and CDR2: SGHVS and FNYEAQ. V shed 5 bases and J shed 1 base, with 11 bases lying between them. CDR3 residues: CASSGGHQNTEAFF. The CDR3 DNA is TGTGCCAGCAGCGGGGGACACCAGAACACTGAAGCTTTCTTT. The entire variable domain, with the rest obtained from reference TRBV7-6 and TRBJ1-1, is as follows: GAGVSQSPRYKVTKRGQDVALRCDPISGHVSLYWYRQALGQGPEFLTYFNYEAQQDKSGLPNDRFSAERPEGSISTLTIQRTEQRDSAMYRCASSGGHQNTEAFFGQGTRLTVV.

Only a few counts were recorded for this clone. The chain recombines TRBV6-1 with TRBJ1-4, with 8 bases fitting TRBD1. V lost 2 bases and J lost 8; bases outside the gene matches: 10. CDR1 and CDR2 from the germline V gene are MNHNS and SASEGT. The length of the CDR3 is 16 residues. The CDR3 sequence is CASSERLVRTGEKLFF. DNA of the CDR3: TGTGCCAGCAGTGAACGACTCGTGCGGACAGGGGAAAAACTGTTTTTT.

This clone has just a few counts. This chain links TRBV10-3 with TRBJ2-1; unclear D gene. CDR1 is ENHRY and CDR2 is SYGVKD in the germline V gene. CDR3 size: 13 residues. V lost 9 bases to trimming and J lost 3 bases, with 12 bases between them. CDR3 amino acids: CAMASEGYNEQFF. The DNA of the CDR3 is TGTGCCATGGCGAGCGAAGGCTACAATGAGCAGTTCTTC.

The chain carries TRBV6-1 and TRBJ2-7; possible D gene TRBD1, 6 bases. The germline gives CDR1 MNHNS, CDR2 SASEGT. The V end lost 7 bases, the J end lost 6 bases, and 16 bases lay between the germline ends. The CDR3 is made up of 13 amino acids. The CDR3 here is CASKRQGNGEQYF. The CDR3 coding sequence is TGTGCCAGCAAGCGCCAGGGGAACGGCGAGCAGTACTTC.

The rearrangement uses TRBV7-9 and TRBJ2-1; 9 bases are a match to TRBD2. With 4 bases clipped from V and 9 bases from J, the junction kept 10 bases outside the gene matches. The germline V gene has CDR1 SEHNR and CDR2 FQNEAQ (reference sequence). This CDR3 region has 15 residues. In DNA form, the CDR3 reads TGTGCCAGCAGCTCATTAGCGGGAGCACAAACTGAGCAGTTCTTC. Amino acid sequence: CASSSLAGAQTEQFF. Variable domain in full (rest from reference TRBV7-9 and TRBJ2-1): DTGVSQNPRHKITKRGQNVTFRCDPISEHNRLYWYRQTLGQGPEFLTYFQNEAQLEKSRLLSDRFSAERPKGSFSTLEIQRTEQGDSAMYLCASSSLAGAQTEQFFGPGTRLTVL.

A few counts support this clone. The chain has TRBV18 and TRBJ2-7; 9 positions match TRBD1. CDR3 length: 14 residues. The germline CDR1 and CDR2 sequences are KGHSH and LQKENI. V dropped 5 bases and J dropped 4; count of bases not matched to a gene: 6. The CDR3: CASSSQGQGYEQYF. The CDR3 DNA is TGTGCCAGCTCATCACAGGGACAGGGATACGAGCAGTACTTC. Together with reference TRBV18 and TRBJ2-7, the CDR3 gives the full variable domain: NAGVMQNPRHLVRRRGQEARLRCSPMKGHSHVYWYRQLPEEGLKFMVYLQKENIIDESGMPKERFSAEFPKEGPSILRIQQVVRGDSAAYFCASSSQGQGYEQYFGPGTRLTVT.

V and J are TRBV7-6 and TRBJ1-1; D unclear. Germline assignment: CDR1 SGHVS and CDR2 FNYEAQ. V lost 8 bases and J lost 0, with 13 bases in between. The length of the CDR3 is 14 residues. The CDR3 spells CASGQAAMNTEAFF. The CDR3 DNA is TGTGCCAGCGGGCAGGCCGCCATGAACACTGAAGCTTTCTTT.

The gene calls are TRBV2 and TRBJ2-7; tentative D call: TRBD1 (6 bases). Trimming left V 6 bases short and J 3 bases short, with 12 bases between. There are 13 residues in the CDR3. Germline V gene lookup returns CDR1 SNHLY and CDR2 FYNNEI. CDR3 nucleotide sequence: TGTGCCAGCAGATTAACAGGGAACTACGAGCAGTACTTC. This translates into CASRLTGNYEQYF.

J is TRBJ1-4 and V is TRBV30, with 10 bases aligning to TRBD1. The CDR3 has 18 amino acids. From germline, CDR1 is GTSNPN and CDR2 SVGIG (reference sequence). The junction had 13 bases not matched to a gene; V was cut back by 4 bases and J by 2 bases. CDR3 region: CAWNTGQGVFGTNEKLFF. The CDR3 DNA is TGTGCCTGGAATACCGGACAGGGGGTATTTGGGACTAATGAAAAACTGTTTTTT.

The rearrangement joins TRBV5-4 to TRBJ1-1; D might be TRBD1 (5 bases). V lost 1 base to trimming and J lost 4 bases, with 11 bases between them. The length of the CDR3 is 14 residues. The germline gives CDR1 SGHNT, CDR2 YYREEE (reference sequence). CDR3 bases: TGTGCCAGCAGCTTGCGAGACAGATTCACTGAAGCTTTCTTT. Amino acid sequence: CASSLRDRFTEAFF.

V usage is TRBV12-5 and J usage is TRBJ2-7; perhaps TRBD1 as D (5 bases). Trimming pared 1 base from V and 8 bases from J, leaving 12 bases between. The germline gives CDR1 LGHNT, CDR2 FRNRAP. There are 13 residues in the CDR3. CDR3 region: CASGLGASGQQYV. Here the CDR3 DNA reads TGTGCTAGTGGTTTGGGGGCCTCAGGGCAGCAGTACGTC.

For the CDR3, the DNA is TGTGCCAGCTCAGGGCCGAACTATGGCTACACCTTC. Amino acids: CASSGPNYGYTF. The genes are TRBV5-4 and TRBJ1-2; the D gene is possibly TRBD1 (5 bases). V lost 7 bases, J lost 2 bases, and 9 bases lay in between. The germline V gene encodes CDR1 SGHNT and CDR2 YYREEE (reference sequence). This CDR3 comprises 12 residues. Full variable domain (remainder filled in from reference TRBV5-4 and TRBJ1-2): ETGVTQSPTHLIKTRGQQVTLRCSSQSGHNTVSWYQQALGQGPQFIFQYYREEENGRGNFPPRFSGLQFPNYSSELNVNALELDDSALYLCASSGPNYGYTFGSGTRLTVV.

There are a few counts of this clone. The chain carries TRBV18 and TRBJ1-5; tentatively, D is TRBD1 (6 bases). Trimming removed 2 bases from V and 3 bases from J, with 8 bases in between. The germline V gene encodes CDR1 KGHSH and CDR2 LQKENI. CDR3 length: 14 amino acids. The DNA for the CDR3 is TGTGCCAGCTCACCAAGGGGGACCAATCAGCCCCAGCATTTT. It is translated as CASSPRGTNQPQHF. Supplemented by reference TRBV18 and TRBJ1-5, the full variable domain reads NAGVMQNPRHLVRRRGQEARLRCSPMKGHSHVYWYRQLPEEGLKFMVYLQKENIIDESGMPKERFSAEFPKEGPSILRIQQVVRGDSAAYFCASSPRGTNQPQHFGDGTRLSIL.

As concerns this clone: In the same sample, other DNA sequences code for this CDR3. The chain is built from TRBV13 and TRBJ2-3; 9 positions agree with TRBD2. Germline values: CDR1 PRHDT, CDR2 FYEKMQ (reference sequence). V dropped 5 bases and J dropped 1; count of bases not matched to a gene: 4. CDR3 length: 15 amino acids. This CDR3 reads CASSLRTSGTDTQYF. The DNA of the CDR3 is TGTGCCAGCAGCCTCCGGACTAGCGGCACAGATACGCAGTATTTT.

The table lists this clone with a few counts. This chain uses TRBV7-2 with TRBJ2-3, with D perhaps TRBD1 or TRBD2 (6 bases each). The CDR3 runs to 15 residues. V gave up 3 bases and J gave up 7 bases, with 17 bases separating them. CDR1 and CDR2 (germline): SGHTA, FQGNSA. The CDR3 is CASSFPEGGLYTQYF. The CDR3 DNA reads as TGTGCCAGCAGCTTCCCGGAGGGGGGCCTTTATACGCAGTATTTT.

The chain carries TRBV4-1 and TRBJ2-3; TRBD2 aligns across 11 bases. Germline values: CDR1 MGHRA, CDR2 YSYEKL. The CDR3 runs 15 residues. V was clipped by 4 bases and J by 1 base; unmatched bases: 1. The CDR3 loop is CASSLLAGGTDTQYF. CDR3 DNA: TGCGCCAGCAGCCTACTAGCGGGGGGCACAGATACGCAGTATTTT.

There are a few counts of this clone. The chain carries TRBV15 and TRBJ1-5; weak D call: TRBD1 (5 bases). The germline gives CDR1 LNHNV, CDR2 YYDKDF (reference sequence). The CDR3 is made up of 15 amino acids. With 3 bases removed from V and 3 bases from J, the gap between germline ends came to 12 bases. CDR3 sequence: CATSSLGTLNQPQHF. The DNA of the CDR3 is TGTGCCACCAGCAGCTTGGGGACCCTCAATCAGCCCCAGCATTTT.

CDR3 DNA sequence: TGTGCCAGCAGCCCGGGACTAGCGGGGGGGCGAACGTCCAATGAGCAGTTCTTC. It codes for CASSPGLAGGRTSNEQFF. The V call is TRBV5-4, the J call TRBJ2-1, with TRBD2 matching over 16 bases. The CDR3 loop spans 18 amino acids. V was clipped by 4 bases and J by 6 bases; unmatched bases: 10. Germline loops: CDR1 SGHNT, CDR2 YYREEE (reference sequence).

The chain links TRBV15 to TRBJ2-7; a possible D gene is TRBD1 (6 bases). Germline V gene data show CDR1 as LNHNV and CDR2 as YYDKDF (reference sequence). Between the trimmed V and J ends, which lost 2 bases and 4 bases, there was a span of 21 bases. The CDR3 length is 17 residues. CDR3 sequence (DNA): TGTGCCACCAGCAGACCCCTGGGGGCTTCCTTGGGGTACGAGCAGTACGTC. Translated: CATSRPLGASLGYEQYV.

This clone was counted only a few times. This chain connects TRBV7-2 to TRBJ2-7, with 7 bases matching TRBD1. There are 14 residues in the CDR3. Looked up from germline, CDR1 is SGHTA and CDR2 is FQGNSA. After removal of 5 bases from V and 4 bases from J, the junction contained 8 bases not matched to a gene. CDR3 nucleotides: TGTGCCAGCAGCCCGCCTCCGGGACAGTACGAGCAGTACTTC. It yields the protein CASSPPPGQYEQYF.

DNA of the CDR3: TGTGCCAGTACCTACAGGGAGGACACCGGGGAGCTGTTTTTT. Translated, it gives CASTYREDTGELFF. The V gene is TRBV19, the J gene TRBJ2-2; D is tentatively TRBD1 or TRBD2 (6 bases each). In germline, CDR1 is LNHDA, CDR2 SQIVND (reference sequence). This CDR3 is built from 14 residues. Trimming stripped 7 bases from V and 3 bases from J, with 12 bases between.

This clone came up a few times. The chain combines TRBV29-1 with TRBJ1-1, with unresolved D. The CDR3 spans 13 residues. Trimming stripped 4 bases from V and 3 bases from J, with 12 bases between. The germline V gene encodes CDR1 SQVTM and CDR2 ANQGSEA. Here the CDR3 reads CSVGTAPDTEAFF. The CDR3 DNA reads as TGCAGCGTTGGCACAGCCCCTGACACTGAAGCTTTCTTT.

This clone occurred a few times. This chain connects TRBV15 to TRBJ1-4; D remains ambiguous. The CDR3 has 16 amino acids. In germline, CDR1 is LNHNV, CDR2 YYDKDF (reference sequence). Trimming removed 4 bases at V and 8 bases at J, with 20 bases between. DNA for the CDR3: TGTGCCACCAGCACCCGATCCTGGGTAGTCGACGAAAAACTGTTTTTT. It is translated as CATSTRSWVVDEKLFF.

This clone was detected only a few times. This rearrangement joins TRBV4-3 to TRBJ2-2, with unresolved D. The ends were cut back, 2 bases at V and 9 bases at J, with 10 bases in the middle. From germline, CDR1 is LGHNA and CDR2 YSLEER. This CDR3 comprises 13 residues. CDR3 residues: CASSQLDGWELFF. DNA for the CDR3: TGCGCCAGCAGCCAATTAGATGGCTGGGAGCTGTTTTTT.

Only a few counts were recorded for this clone. Written as DNA, the CDR3 is TGTGCCAGCAGCTTAGCGGGGGGCCATCATCAGTACTTC. This codes for CASSLAGGHHQYF. The V gene is TRBV13, the J gene TRBJ2-5; a weak D match, TRBD2 (7 bases). The CDR3 runs to 13 residues. Germline CDR1 is PRHDT and CDR2 is FYEKMQ (reference sequence). The V and J ends lost 1 base and 11 bases respectively, with 14 bases between them.

The table lists this clone with a few counts. CDR3 amino acids: CASSIQRWGRNQPQHF. As DNA, the CDR3 is TGTGCCAGTAGTATCCAGCGATGGGGCCGTAATCAGCCCCAGCATTTT. The rearrangement links TRBV19 to TRBJ1-5; possibly TRBD1 for D (5 bases). Germline V CDR1 and CDR2: LNHDA, SQIVND (reference sequence). This CDR3 region has 16 residues. Between the trimmed V and J ends, which lost 3 bases and 4 bases, there was a span of 16 bases.

The genes are TRBV9 and TRBJ2-4; TRBD1 is a possible D gene (5 bases). Trimming cost V 0 bases and J 6 bases, with 10 bases left between them. CDR3 length: 14 residues. Germline V gene lookup returns CDR1 SGDLS and CDR2 YYNGEE. CDR3 region: CASSVDERGNIQYF. The CDR3 region has the DNA TGTGCCAGCAGCGTAGATGAAAGGGGAAACATTCAGTACTTC.

Only a few counts were recorded for this clone. The chain employs TRBV20-1 and TRBJ1-2, with D unresolved. Trimming removed 6 bases from V and 3 bases from J, with 8 bases in between. There are 11 residues in the CDR3. In germline, CDR1 is DFQATT, CDR2 SNEGSKA (reference sequence). CDR3 in amino acids: CSAPFDYGYTF. CDR3 in DNA: TGCAGTGCCCCCTTCGACTATGGCTACACCTTC.

This clone turned up a few times. This chain joins TRBV5-1 and TRBJ2-1; TRBD2 agrees at 14 bases. The length of the CDR3 is 18 residues. Germline CDR1 reads SGHRS; CDR2 reads YFSETQ. Trimming at V came to 5 bases and at J to 2 bases, leaving 9 bases not matched to a gene. Here the CDR3 DNA reads TGCGCCAGCAGGAGGCCGGGACTAGCGGGAGTTCCCTACAATGAGCAGTTCTTC. It codes for CASRRPGLAGVPYNEQFF.

This rearrangement joins TRBV11-3 to TRBJ2-1; D gene unclear. Germline assignment: CDR1 SGHNT and CDR2 YENEEA. The V end was cut by 1 base, the J end by 10 bases, with 11 bases between. CDR3 size: 13 residues. In DNA, the CDR3 is TGTGCCAGCAGCTTAGCCAGTCCGGGCGAGCAGTTCTTC. It specifies CASSLASPGEQFF.